This passage covers 27 T cell receptor beta chains from one sample sequenced in a study of multiple sclerosis patients with progressive multifocal leukoencephalopathy. Only in-frame clones appear in the TCRdb table, and some are missing; sequencing was by immunoSEQ multiplex PCR. The sample consists of 25,000 to 30,000 clones, roughly 86% of them appearing once. This sample's time point: 6 to 7 months of natalizumab therapy. The sequences come from PBMCs, collected from a patient treated with natalizumab. These receptors were collected from a human donor with multiple sclerosis.

The V and J genes are TRBV27 and TRBJ1-5, with D perhaps matching TRBD1 (6 bases). Looked up from germline, CDR1 is MNHEY and CDR2 is SMNVEV (reference sequence). CDR3 length: 18 amino acids. Trimming shortened V by 7 bases and J by 4 bases, and 26 bases separated the two germline ends. The CDR3 DNA is TGTGCCAGCAAGGTCCTTCATCCTAACAGGGACAAGAATCAGCCCCAGCATTTT. Residues: CASKVLHPNRDKNQPQHF.

The chain has TRBV6-6 and TRBJ2-7; TRBD1 or TRBD2 may be the D gene (6 bases each). Trimming stripped 6 bases from V and 2 bases from J, with 14 bases between. Germline V lookup: CDR1 MNHNY, CDR2 SVGAGI (reference sequence). This CDR3 has 14 residues. CDR3 DNA sequence: TGTGCCAGCAGGTACGGGGGCTTCACCTACGAGCAGTACTTC. As protein: CASRYGGFTYEQYF.

V and J are TRBV6-5 and TRBJ2-2, with D unresolved. The V and J ends lost 4 bases and 1 base respectively, with 4 bases between them. The CDR3 consists of 13 residues. Germline CDR1 is MNHEY and CDR2 is SVGAGI. CDR3 residues: CASSFQNTGELFF. In DNA, the CDR3 is TGTGCCAGCAGTTTCCAGAACACCGGGGAGCTGTTTTTT.

As DNA, the CDR3 is TGTGCCAGCAGCGTAGGTGACAGAGAAGCTTTCTTT. This codes for CASSVGDREAFF. V is TRBV9 and J is TRBJ1-1; possible D gene TRBD1, 5 bases. This CDR3 is 12 amino acids long. Germline lookup yields CDR1 SGDLS and CDR2 YYNGEE. The V end lost 0 bases, the J end lost 8 bases, and 8 bases lay between the germline ends.

The V gene is TRBV12-5, the J gene TRBJ1-1; D gene unclear. This CDR3 region has 11 residues. The germline V gene has CDR1 LGHNT and CDR2 FRNRAP. V was cut by 2 bases and J by 5 bases, with 3 bases left in between. The DNA for the CDR3 is TGTGCTAGTGGTTTGAGGACTGAAGCTTTCTTT. The encoded protein is CASGLRTEAFF.

This chain connects TRBV28 to TRBJ2-7; 8 bases agree with TRBD2. This CDR3 region has 14 residues. CDR1 is MDHEN, CDR2 SYDVKM, per germline. V shed 3 bases, J shed 4 bases, and the junction held 5 bases outside the gene matches. DNA for the CDR3: TGTGCCAGCAGTTTGGCGGGGGGATTATACGAGCAGTACTTC. It encodes CASSLAGGLYEQYF. The full variable domain, in which reference TRBV28 and TRBJ2-7 provide the parts outside the CDR3, is DVKVTQSSRYLVKRTGEKVFLECVQDMDHENMFWYRQDPGLGLRLIYFSYDVKMKEKGDIPEGYSVSREKKERFSLILESASTNQTSMYLCASSLAGGLYEQYFGPGTRLTVT.

The rearrangement links TRBV27 to TRBJ2-7, with D possibly TRBD1 on 6 matching bases. V was pared by 6 bases and J by 3 bases, with 15 bases between. The germline V gene encodes CDR1 MNHEY and CDR2 SMNVEV (reference sequence). The CDR3 runs 14 residues. As DNA, the CDR3 is TGTGCCAGCAGCCAGGGGTTTCAGGACTACGAGCAGTACTTC. It translates to CASSQGFQDYEQYF.

V and J are TRBV7-8 and TRBJ2-7; TRBD1 might be the D (5 bases). The CDR3 contains 15 residues. Germline V gene sequence: CDR1 SGHVS, CDR2 FQNEAQ. V lost 5 bases, J lost 2 bases, and 16 bases lay in between. CDR3 DNA: TGTGCCAGCAGCCGTACGAGACAGCCAACCTACGAGCAGTACTTC. Its protein product is CASSRTRQPTYEQYF.

The gene calls are TRBV7-2 and TRBJ2-7; D uncertain. CDR1 SGHTA and CDR2 FQGNSA come from the germline V gene. The CDR3 consists of 12 residues. Trimming shortened V by 5 bases and J by 3 bases, and 8 bases separated the two germline ends. The CDR3 DNA sequence: TGTGCCAGCAGCGCTACTTTCTACGAGCAGTACTTC. Translation gives CASSATFYEQYF.

The rearrangement links TRBV6-4 to TRBJ2-3; no definite D call. The CDR3 runs 15 residues. V lost 0 bases and J 2 bases, leaving 9 bases between the germline ends. The germline gives CDR1 MRHNA, CDR2 SNTAGT. The chain's CDR3 is CASSDSMGSTDTQYF. CDR3 DNA: TGTGCCAGCAGTGACTCGATGGGTTCCACAGATACGCAGTATTTT.

The V gene is TRBV6-6, the J gene TRBJ2-2; TRBD2 is a possible D gene (6 bases). The CDR3 consists of 15 residues. Germline V gene sequence: CDR1 MNHNY, CDR2 SVGAGI (reference sequence). V shed 11 bases and J shed 2 bases, with 18 bases lying between them. The CDR3 loop reads CAVPTGGSNTGELFF. The CDR3 DNA reads TGTGCCGTCCCCACCGGGGGAAGTAACACCGGGGAGCTGTTTTTT.

The count of this clone is one. The gene calls are TRBV20-1 and TRBJ1-1, with D unresolved. Germline V lookup: CDR1 DFQATT, CDR2 SNEGSKA (reference sequence). The CDR3 length is 11 residues. The CDR3 here is CSLRGGTEAFF. CDR3 sequence (DNA): TGCAGCTTACGAGGCGGCACTGAAGCTTTCTTT.

This clone was observed a handful of times. This sample includes further DNA sequences coding for the same CDR3. The chain couples TRBV5-1 to TRBJ2-2; TRBD1 is a possible D gene (6 bases). Germline V CDR1 and CDR2: SGHRS, YFSETQ. Trimming removed 2 bases at V and 6 bases at J, with 8 bases between. The CDR3 has 13 residues. The chain's CDR3 is CASSLQGAGELFF. CDR3 nucleotide sequence: TGCGCCAGCAGCTTACAGGGTGCCGGGGAGCTGTTTTTT.

The chain joins TRBV29-1 to TRBJ1-2, with D hard to call. Germline V gives CDR1 SQVTM, CDR2 ANQGSEA. The CDR3 is 11 amino acids. Between the trimmed V and J ends, which lost 6 bases and 10 bases, there was a span of 15 bases. The CDR3 DNA reads TGCAGCGTGGTCCACAAGGGTAACTACACCTTC. Translation gives CSVVHKGNYTF.

This chain joins TRBV10-3 and TRBJ1-1; D is perhaps TRBD1 (6 bases). V was shortened by 3 bases and J by 4 bases, with 15 bases between the two germline ends. Germline CDR1 is ENHRY and CDR2 is SYGVKD. This CDR3 region has 15 residues. CDR3 nucleotides: TGTGCCATCAGTGACCAGACAGGCCTAGGCACTGAAGCTTTCTTT. The encoded protein is CAISDQTGLGTEAFF.

This chain uses TRBV29-1 with TRBJ2-5; D gene unclear. Trimming took 7 bases from V and 4 from J, leaving 16 bases between them. The CDR3 contains 13 residues. Per the germline V gene, CDR1 is SQVTM and CDR2 is ANQGSEA. The DNA of the CDR3 is TGCAGCGCCGCACGCTACGGACGAGAGACCCAGTACTTC. Translating gives CSAARYGRETQYF.

The CDR3: CASSYQGLYEQYF. The CDR3 DNA is TGTGCCAGCAGTTACCAGGGTCTCTACGAGCAGTACTTC. V is TRBV6-5 and J is TRBJ2-7; tentatively, D is TRBD1 (5 bases). The CDR3 loop spans 13 amino acids. V was cut by 2 bases and J by 3 bases, with 8 bases left in between. The V gene's germline CDR1 is MNHEY and CDR2 SVGAGI.

The V call is TRBV5-6, the J call TRBJ1-4, with D perhaps matching TRBD1 (6 bases). CDR1 and CDR2 from the germline V gene are SGHDT and YYEEEE. The V gene lost 1 base and the J gene lost 5 bases, with 15 bases spanning the gap. This CDR3 has 16 residues. CDR3 in amino acids: CASSLRRVGGNEKLFF. Here the CDR3 DNA reads TGTGCCAGCAGCTTGAGGAGGGTTGGGGGCAATGAAAAACTGTTTTTT.

This chain connects TRBV9 to TRBJ1-1; D is unresolved. The CDR3 runs 13 residues. Trimming removed 0 bases at V and 4 bases at J, with 7 bases between. Germline CDR1 and CDR2: SGDLS and YYNGEE. The CDR3 DNA is TGTGCCAGCAGCGTAGAGGCAGGCACTGAAGCTTTCTTT. It encodes CASSVEAGTEAFF.

V usage is TRBV27 and J usage is TRBJ2-1; a weak D match, TRBD2 (6 bases). The CDR3 covers 16 residues. The germline gives CDR1 MNHEY, CDR2 SMNVEV (reference sequence). The V gene lost 0 bases and the J gene lost 8 bases, with 17 bases spanning the gap. The CDR3 nucleotides read TGTGCCAGCAGTTTATCGGGCGGGGAGTGGGTGCATGAGCAGTTCTTC. It codes for CASSLSGGEWVHEQFF.

This chain joins TRBV6-4 and TRBJ1-1; TRBD1 might be the D (5 bases). V dropped 3 bases and J dropped 3 bases, with 11 bases sitting between them. Germline CDR1 is MRHNA and CDR2 is SNTAGT. This CDR3 is 14 amino acids long. DNA for the CDR3: TGTGCCAGCAGTGAAAAGGGGTGGGACACTGAAGCTTTCTTT. Its protein is CASSEKGWDTEAFF.

This chain uses TRBV6-4 with TRBJ1-1; D perhaps matches TRBD1 (6 bases). CDR3 length equals 13 residues. Trimming pared 5 bases from V and 9 bases from J, leaving 16 bases between. Germline CDR1 MRHNA, CDR2 SNTAGT. CDR3 amino acids: CASSPTLQGQAFF. CDR3 bases: TGTGCCAGCAGTCCCACTCTTCAGGGGCAAGCTTTCTTT.

The genes are TRBV5-4 and TRBJ2-7; TRBD2 aligns across 9 bases. V lost 2 bases to trimming and J lost 7 bases; unmatched junction nucleotides: 7. Germline CDR1 SGHNT, CDR2 YYREEE (reference sequence). CDR3 length equals 14 residues. DNA for the CDR3: TGTGCCAGCAGCTTCGGGACTAGCCAAAGTGAGCAGTACTTC. Amino acid sequence: CASSFGTSQSEQYF.

This sequence joins TRBV11-3 and TRBJ2-1; TRBD1 or TRBD2 may be the D gene (5 bases each). Germline CDR1 SGHNT, CDR2 YENEEA. The length of the CDR3 is 13 residues. V shed 4 bases and J shed 7 bases, with 11 bases lying between them. The DNA for the CDR3 is TGTGCCAGCAGCTCCCCCGAGGGGAATGAGCAGTTCTTC. Protein: CASSSPEGNEQFF.

This clone was seen a handful of times. The J gene is TRBJ2-7, the V gene TRBV14; 11 nucleotides agree with TRBD2. There are 16 residues in the CDR3. The germline gives CDR1 SGHDN, CDR2 FVKESK. V was clipped by 4 bases and J by 5 bases; unmatched bases: 10. The CDR3 loop reads CASSRVSGRAAHEQYF. CDR3 DNA: TGTGCCAGCAGCCGAGTTAGCGGGAGGGCCGCCCACGAGCAGTACTTC.

The chain's CDR3 is CASSVQGARSGNTIYF. The CDR3 coding sequence is TGTGCCAGCAGCGTACAGGGCGCCCGCTCTGGAAACACCATATATTTT. The rearrangement joins TRBV5-5 to TRBJ1-3, with D perhaps matching TRBD1 (6 bases). Germline CDR1 is SGHKS and CDR2 is YYEKEE (reference sequence). The V and J ends lost 4 bases and 0 bases respectively, with 14 bases between them. There are 16 residues in the CDR3.

This chain links TRBV6-4 with TRBJ2-1; D call uncertain. There are 15 residues in the CDR3. CDR1 MRHNA and CDR2 SNTAGT come from the germline V gene. Between the trimmed V and J ends, which lost 3 bases and 1 base, there was a span of 10 bases. CDR3 sequence: CASSEYPESYNEQFF. DNA for the CDR3: TGTGCCAGCAGTGAATATCCCGAGTCCTACAATGAGCAGTTCTTC.